This TCR beta chain was identified in a study of cytomegalovirus exposure and HLA in healthy donors. Study-wide background: Earlier findings included over 90 million unique TCR beta sequences obtained from about 179 million T cells.

The ends were cut back, 3 bases at V and 3 bases at J, with 9 bases in the middle. CDR1 and CDR2 from the germline V gene are SGHRS and YFSETQ. This CDR3 contains 14 residues. Primers for the PCR totalled 60 Vbeta and 13 Jbeta. Authors' methods: Approximately 83 million unique TCR beta chains, 9.5 million to 14 million shared, were counted in a later analysis. Some clones are missing from TCRdb's copy, which holds only in-frame ones; the method was immunoSEQ multiplex PCR. Clonal size and the V and J genes are those of that table, whereas D and trimming came from the DNA. The repertoire includes under 200,000 clones, roughly four fifths of them detected once, and approximately 3.1% sits in the top ten. Points on this clone: No antigen is known for it.

Broader study findings: Testing in vitro showed three CMV-associated chains specific for CMV antigens. Later analysis revealed greater clonal expansion in HLA-associated TCR beta chains than in equally common others.

The V gene is TRBV5-1, the J gene TRBJ1-4; tentatively, D is TRBD1 (5 bases). The sequenced sample was PBMCs. This receptor was taken from a woman in her forties in good health and CMV-seronegative. CDR3 sequence reads: CASSSGGANEKLFF. Here the CDR3 DNA reads TGCGCCAGCAGCTCGGGGGGTGCTAATGAAAAACTGTTTTTT.